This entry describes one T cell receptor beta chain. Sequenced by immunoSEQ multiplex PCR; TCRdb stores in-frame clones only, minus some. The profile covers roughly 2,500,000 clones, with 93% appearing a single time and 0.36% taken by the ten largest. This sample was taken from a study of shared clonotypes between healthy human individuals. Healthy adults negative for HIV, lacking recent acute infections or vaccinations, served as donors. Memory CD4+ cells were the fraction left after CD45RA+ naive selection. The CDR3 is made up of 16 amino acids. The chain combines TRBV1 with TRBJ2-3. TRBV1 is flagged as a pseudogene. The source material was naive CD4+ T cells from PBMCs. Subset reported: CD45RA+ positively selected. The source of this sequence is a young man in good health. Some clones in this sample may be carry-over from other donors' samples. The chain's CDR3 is CTSSQDRGEGADTQYF. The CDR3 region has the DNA TGCACCAGCAGCCAAGATCGGGGAGAAGGGGCAGATACGCAGTATTTT.